This T cell receptor beta chain stems from a study of T-cell reconstitution after alpha-beta-depleted transplantation in children. Findings and limits, study-wide: In some patients, recipient T cells and intrathymic progenitors surviving conditioning explained high day-60 diversity. Most T-cell counts and diversity one year after the transplant came from T cells that were newly produced. About two months after transplant, alpha-beta T cells reportedly came from several hundred expanded graft clones.

This CDR3 contains 16 residues. Trimming took 0 bases from V and 1 from J; bases not matched to a gene: 3. The germline CDR1 and CDR2 sequences are SEHNR and FQNEAQ (reference sequence). This clonotype was observed at least ten times. Its matching antigen is unknown. The authors prepared the TCRbeta library with unique molecular identifiers. One entry per CDR3 protein results from TCRdb running MiXCR on the PCR reads. The repertoire holds 240,000 or so distinct CDR3 sequences, with around 7.8% as singletons. Sequencing was performed on PBMCs, mostly from graft donor cells, taken 180 days after TCRalphabeta/CD19-depleted stem cell transplant. The chain joins TRBV7-9 to TRBJ1-2; 9 bases align to TRBD1. The origin of this receptor is a male patient between 5 and 17 years old who had a stem cell transplant for acute lymphoblastic leukemia, so the T cells may come from the graft donor. The CDR3 spells CASSLAAGQGNYGYTF. The CDR3 DNA sequence: TGTGCCAGCAGCTTAGCAGCGGGACAGGGTAACTATGGCTACACCTTC.